This T cell receptor (beta chain) is from a study of shared clonotypes between healthy human individuals. Study overall: The people who gave samples were a couple of women and a few men aged 18 to 49.

Methods used by the authors: Filtering differed because ImmunoSEQ produced junction-only sequences that carried no quality scores. TCRdb keeps only in-frame clones here, not all; method: immunoSEQ multiplex PCR. That table supplies the V and J calls and clone size; D and trimming were determined from the DNA. Found here are over 2 million clones, 92% of them singletons; the top ten hold 0.3% to 0.45%. Trimming stripped 5 bases from V and 5 bases from J, with 14 bases between. CDR1 is SGHTA and CDR2 is FQGNSA in the germline V gene. The CDR3 loop spans 14 amino acids. Notes on the study in general: Among donors, clonotype sharing was expected to be affected by sequencing depth. The researchers took only blood, and tissue repertoires probably look different.

A remark on this clone: Its target is not known.

The J gene is TRBJ2-3, the V gene TRBV7-2; TRBD2 might be the D (6 bases). The sequencing sample was made of naive CD4+ T cells from PBMCs. Subset here: CD45RA+ positively selected. This sequence originates from a man in his late teens or twenties in good health. Some clones in this sample may be carry-over from other donors' samples. The CDR3 here is CASSLRRGGDTQYF. As DNA, the CDR3 is TGTGCCAGCAGCCTGCGGCGGGGAGGAGATACGCAGTATTTT.